This T cell receptor (beta chain) was documented in a study of beta chain features in type 1 diabetes (dated by TCRdb to 2017 to 2018). The study in broad terms: Patients and healthy donors did not differ in mean age, gender distribution, total cell number or subset yield. In the study, TCRB repertoires of sorted circulating CD4+ T cell subsets from recently diagnosed type 1 diabetes patients were compared with those of matched healthy donors. A total of approximately 100 million sorted cells were examined across all samples, and the number of cells per subset was strongly correlated with RNA yield. Regulatory and stem cell-like memory subsets were isolated from only 8 patients and roughly eight healthy donors, whereas naive and central memory subsets came from all 28 donors. Study-wide conclusions, independent of this receptor: The naive, central memory and regulatory TCRB repertoires appeared to resemble one another more closely among patients than among healthy donors. Because small numbers of individuals were included in the HLA sub-analyses, any influence of HLA type on TCRB rearrangement was left unresolved. Sequencing cDNA rather than genomic DNA could over-represent highly expressing activated cells, although activation and CD3 levels did not differ between groups. Type 1 diabetes patients showed a moderate but significant shortening of TCRB CDR3 length in all four CD4+ subsets. At VDJ recombination sites, patients with type 1 diabetes made fewer insertions and deleted more nucleotides, a pattern implying thymic rearrangement abnormalities. Shorter templates might have been favored by PCR, but patient and control samples were amplified and corrected together, so both groups would have been affected equally by any skew.

The High Capacity cDNA Reverse Transcription Kit was used to reverse transcribe all of the isolated RNA, meaning that expressed TCRB transcripts were what got sequenced. Deep immunoSEQ sequencing was applied to naive, central memory and regulatory T cell samples, giving an average of roughly 3.5 million total reads per sample. After sorted cells were lysed in RLT buffer, RNA was extracted with DNase-treated RNeasy Micro or Mini kits, with the choice depending on cell number. To prevent cross-contamination, every cell subset was processed on its own, while patient and healthy donor samples were processed together. The immunoSEQ multiplex PCR was used to amplify TCRB sequences from cDNA, yielding 87-bp fragments that span the CDR3 region. Amplicons were sequenced on the Illumina HiSeq platform. Per the authors' processing: PCR bias was computationally corrected using synthetic template baselines, reads within Hamming distance 2 were collapsed, and singletons that could not be merged were discarded. Reads were aligned against IMGT to assign V, D and J genes, CDR3 length and insertions or deletions at six rearrangement sites. Within each subset, clonotype counts were normalized to sorted cell number, after which true diversity and Gini coefficients were computed with the tcR R package. Repertoire sharing was quantified using the overlap coefficient calculated on TCRB nucleotide sequences. Out-of-frame TCRB sequences from naive cells were analyzed as a proxy for the pre-selection repertoire. TCRdb holds this immuneACCESS table with in-frame rearrangements only. Some clones are missing; in checked studies, unresolved V genes explain under half, and the rest has no known cause. V, J and clone size reflect that table, while D and trimming were determined from the DNA. The sample data list hundreds of thousands of clones, and roughly an eighth of these were observed just once. The top ten constitute about 0.045% of the sample.

Per the germline V gene (reference sequence), GTSNPN is the CDR1 and SVGIG is the CDR2. Here V drops 0 bases and J drops 6 bases, and the junction holds 9 bases not matched to any gene. From the cysteine through the phenylalanine, the CDR3 covers 16 amino acids. Only CDR3 DNA is held: 48 bases, read in frame from base 1. A note on this clone: Its antigen specificity is not known. No much larger clone is present one base from it, and per-base qualities are unavailable.

From each donor, a single peripheral blood sample of about 116 mL on average was drawn into heparinised tubes. Naive, central memory, regulatory and stem cell-like memory CD4+ T cells were sorted on a BD FACSAria II using a panel including CD45RO, CCR7, CD25, CD127, CD95 and CD27. All sorted populations exceeded 95% purity. PBMCs were isolated immediately by Lymphoprep density gradient centrifugation and stained directly without culture. So that batch effects would be minimized, each experiment stained and sorted samples in pairs, pairing one healthy donor with one patient. The sequenced sample was naive CD4+ T cells from blood. The cell subset or site label of this sample denotes: true naive CD4+ T cells. The sequence came from a young woman in good health. This sequence uses TRBV30 and TRBJ2-4, with 9 junctional bases fitting TRBD1. CDR3 region: CAWSVRVGTGLNIQYF. The bases are TGTGCCTGGAGTGTTCGCGTGGGGACAGGGTTAAACATTCAGTACTTC.